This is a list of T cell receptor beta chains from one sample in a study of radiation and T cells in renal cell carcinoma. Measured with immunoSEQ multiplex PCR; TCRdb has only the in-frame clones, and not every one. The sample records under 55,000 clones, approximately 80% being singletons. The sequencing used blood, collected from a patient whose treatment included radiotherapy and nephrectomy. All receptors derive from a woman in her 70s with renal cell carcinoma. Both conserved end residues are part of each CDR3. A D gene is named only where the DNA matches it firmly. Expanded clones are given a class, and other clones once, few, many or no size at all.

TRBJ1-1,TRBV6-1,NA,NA,TGTGCCAGCAGTGAAGTCAGGACCTTTAGTGAAGCTTTCTTT,CASSEVRTFSEAFF
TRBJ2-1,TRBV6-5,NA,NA,TGTGCCAGCAGCTATCGGACTCCCATCTACAATGAGCAGTTCTTC,CASSYRTPIYNEQFF
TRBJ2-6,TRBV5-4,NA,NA,TGTGCCAGCAGCTTGTCTCCAGGGCGCTCTGGGGCCAACGTCCTGACTTTC,CASSLSPGRSGANVLTF
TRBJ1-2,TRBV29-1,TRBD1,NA,TGCAGCGTGACAGGGGGAGGCTACACCTTC,CSVTGGGYTF
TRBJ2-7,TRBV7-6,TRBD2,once,TGTGCCAGCAGCTTAGCTTTCTCCCAGCGGGAGGTCGAGCAGTACTTC,CASSLAFSQREVEQYF
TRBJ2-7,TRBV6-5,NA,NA,TGTGCCAGCAGTTACGGGGAGGGGGCCTCCTACGAGCAGTACTTC,CASSYGEGASYEQYF
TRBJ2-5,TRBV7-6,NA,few,TGTGCCAGCAGCTCGACGGGGGCAACCCTCCAGGAGACCCAGTACTTC,CASSSTGATLQETQYF
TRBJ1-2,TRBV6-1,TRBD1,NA,TGTGCCAGCAGTGAAGCGCTTCGCCAGGGGGGTAACTATGGCTACACCTTC,CASSEALRQGGNYGYTF
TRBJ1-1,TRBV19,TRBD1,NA,TGTGCCAGTAGTCCAGACAGGGCGTCGATTGTGTTGACTGAAGCTTTCTTT,CASSPDRASIVLTEAFF
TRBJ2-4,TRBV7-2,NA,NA,TGTGCCAGCAGCCAAGCCAAAAACATTCAGTACTTC,CASSQAKNIQYF
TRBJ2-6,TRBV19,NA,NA,TGTGCCAGTAGCCCCCGCGGGAACTCTGGGGCCAACGTCCTGACTTTC,CASSPRGNSGANVLTF
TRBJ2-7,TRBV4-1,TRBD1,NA,TGCGCCAGCAGCCAAACTAGGACAGGGGACTCCTACGAGCAGTACTTC,CASSQTRTGDSYEQYF
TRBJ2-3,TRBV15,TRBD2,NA,TGTGCCACCAGCAGGGGTGGGAGGGCCATAGATACGCAGTATTTT,CATSRGGRAIDTQYF
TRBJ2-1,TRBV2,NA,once,TGTGCCAGCAGGCCAATTGTCGGGAGCTACAATGAGCAGTTCTTC,CASRPIVGSYNEQFF
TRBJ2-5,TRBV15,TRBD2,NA,TGTGCCACCAGCCTCTCGGGAGGAGAGACCCAGTACTTC,CATSLSGGETQYF
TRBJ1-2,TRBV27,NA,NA,TGTGCCAGCAGTTTCGGGGGGGGTGGCTACACCTTC,CASSFGGGGYTF
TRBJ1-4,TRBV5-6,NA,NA,TGTGCCAGCAGCTTTTGGGGGTCTAATGAAAAACTGTTTTTT,CASSFWGSNEKLFF
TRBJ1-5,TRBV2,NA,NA,TGTGCCAGCAGTCCGAAGCGGCCGCTACAGGGTAGAGCTCAGCCCCAGCATTTT,CASSPKRPLQGRAQPQHF
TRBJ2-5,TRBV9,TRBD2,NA,TGTGCCAGCAGCGTAGACAGCGGGAGAGGGGAGACCCAGTACTTC,CASSVDSGRGETQYF
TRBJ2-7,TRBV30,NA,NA,TGTGCCTGGAGCACCGGGCAGACGGGCGAGCAGTACTTC,CAWSTGQTGEQYF
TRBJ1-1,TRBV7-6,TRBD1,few,TGTGCCAGCAGCTCAGGGACAGGGAGAACTGAAGCTTTCTTT,CASSSGTGRTEAFF
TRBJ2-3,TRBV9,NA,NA,TGTGCCAGCAGCCCCCAGCGCGGTACGCAGTATTTT,CASSPQRGTQYF
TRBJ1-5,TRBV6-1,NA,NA,TGTGCCAGCAGTGAAGTCGGGGGTGGCGGTCCTCCCCAGCATTTT,CASSEVGGGGPPQHF